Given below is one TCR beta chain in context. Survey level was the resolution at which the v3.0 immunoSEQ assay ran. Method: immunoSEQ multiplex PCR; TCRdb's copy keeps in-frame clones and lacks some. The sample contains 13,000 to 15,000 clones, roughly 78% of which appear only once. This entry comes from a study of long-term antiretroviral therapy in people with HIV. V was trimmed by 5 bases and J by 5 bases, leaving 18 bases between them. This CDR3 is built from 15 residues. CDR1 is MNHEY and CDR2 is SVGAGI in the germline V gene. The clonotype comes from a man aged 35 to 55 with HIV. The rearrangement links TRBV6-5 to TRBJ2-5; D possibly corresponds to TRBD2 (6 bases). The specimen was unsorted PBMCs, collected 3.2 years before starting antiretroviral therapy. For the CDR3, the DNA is TGTGCCAGCAGTACCCCGGGACTCTTGGTGGAGACCCAGTACTTC. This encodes CASSTPGLLVETQYF.